These T cell receptor beta chains were read from a single sample in a study of cytomegalovirus exposure and HLA in healthy donors. This table comes from immunoSEQ multiplex PCR, and its TCRdb copy is limited to in-frame clones, with some not included. The sample has around 100,000 clones; 50% to 70% are singletons. Material: PBMCs. The origin of the receptors is a young man in good health and CMV-seropositive. The CDR3 runs from the conserved cysteine through the conserved F or W. Each record gives: V gene, J gene, CDR3 protein.

V: TRBV7-9
J: TRBJ2-5
CDR3: CASSLAAGVGGQETQYF

V: TRBV4-1
J: TRBJ1-2
CDR3: CASSRGPGEGYTF

V: TRBV4-1
J: TRBJ1-2
CDR3: CASSQDVRDGYTF

V: TRBV5-4
J: TRBJ1-2
CDR3: CASSLGGNYGYTF

V: TRBV4-2
J: TRBJ2-7
CDR3: CASSPGQGASYEQYF

V: TRBV10-3
J: TRBJ2-7
CDR3: CAISTGLAHYEQYF

V: TRBV4-1
J: TRBJ2-1
CDR3: CASSQENQRGTYEQFF

V: TRBV18
J: TRBJ1-1
CDR3: CASSPPGTGATEAFF

V: TRBV14
J: TRBJ1-6
CDR3: CASSYMTGGDSPLHF

V: TRBV6-6
J: TRBJ2-3
CDR3: CASSYQGRADTQYF

V: TRBV19
J: TRBJ1-6
CDR3: CASSIGGLSNYNSPLHF

V: TRBV2
J: TRBJ1-2
CDR3: CASSGGGYGYTF

V: TRBV7-2
J: TRBJ2-5
CDR3: CASSLAGAWQETQYF

V: TRBV2
J: TRBJ2-7
CDR3: CASSGGGLLGEQYF

V: TRBV4-2
J: TRBJ1-2
CDR3: CASSQGPGGAYGYTF

V: TRBV7-8
J: TRBJ2-7
CDR3: CASRDRRGSYEQYF

V: TRBV4-1
J: TRBJ1-2
CDR3: CASSQARDRGPGYTF

V: TRBV5-6
J: TRBJ2-5
CDR3: CASSYPGTPETQYF

V: TRBV6-5
J: TRBJ1-2
CDR3: CASSYSGQGDGYTF

V: TRBV10-3
J: TRBJ1-5
CDR3: CASSDPTGYAQPQHF

V: TRBV19
J: TRBJ2-3
CDR3: CASSSEFTDTQYF

V: TRBV4-2
J: TRBJ2-3
CDR3: CASSQPGDTQYF

V: TRBV19
J: TRBJ2-7
CDR3: CASSIRLQGLPYEQYF

V: TRBV2
J: TRBJ1-1
CDR3: CASSGFSGKVVEAFF

V: TRBV7-2
J: TRBJ2-7
CDR3: CASSPQTGIYEQYF

V: TRBV7-9
J: TRBJ2-2
CDR3: CATNDRVSNTGELFF

V: TRBV5-1
J: TRBJ2-3
CDR3: CASSLSSGGSTDTQYF

V: TRBV10-3
J: TRBJ1-4
CDR3: CAIGTGATNEKLFF

V: TRBV28
J: TRBJ1-1
CDR3: CASGDTPGAEAFF

V: TRBV29-1
J: TRBJ1-2
CDR3: CSVVGGYGYTF

V: TRBV5-1
J: TRBJ1-1
CDR3: CASSSRGDTEAFF

V: TRBV15
J: TRBJ1-4
CDR3: CATSKGGGMREKLFF

V: TRBV19
J: TRBJ2-5
CDR3: CASSITSGGSYGGTQYF

V: TRBV4-3
J: TRBJ1-1
CDR3: CASSRGPAGDTEAFF

V: TRBV21-1
J: TRBJ2-6
CDR3: CASSPVQGARGANVLTF

V: TRBV2
J: TRBJ2-3
CDR3: CASSDVGAFTDTQYF

V: TRBV4-1
J: TRBJ1-6
CDR3: CASSQGPRSYNSPLHF

V: TRBV14
J: TRBJ2-3
CDR3: CASSQDRRGDTQYF

V: TRBV4-1
J: TRBJ2-7
CDR3: CASSLEGSGGEQYF

V: TRBV4-1
J: TRBJ2-7
CDR3: CASSEDWTGSMHEQYF

V: TRBV7-3
J: TRBJ2-3
CDR3: CASSLKLAAMNTQYF

V: TRBV6-1
J: TRBJ1-2
CDR3: CASSDRGRDYGYTF

V: TRBV7-2
J: -
CDR3: CASSLVGTGIYEQYF

V: TRBV27
J: TRBJ2-7
CDR3: CASSLLTGEEQYF

V: TRBV10-1
J: TRBJ2-5
CDR3: CASSAIRGGEETQYF

V: TRBV7-6
J: TRBJ2-5
CDR3: CASSLVEAQYF

V: TRBV19
J: TRBJ1-1
CDR3: CASSIHRGGPEAFF

V: TRBV7-7
J: TRBJ1-1
CDR3: CASRADRLNTEAFF

V: TRBV7-9
J: TRBJ1-4
CDR3: CASSSRVGTGDEKLFF

V: TRBV4-1
J: TRBJ2-7
CDR3: CASSRLLAGGYEQYF

V: TRBV4-2
J: TRBJ2-2
CDR3: CASSHLELTSGELFF

V: TRBV7-2
J: TRBJ2-3
CDR3: CASSWELAFTDTQYF

V: TRBV2
J: TRBJ2-5
CDR3: CASRGIGTSGGAGETQYF

V: TRBV7-2
J: TRBJ1-2
CDR3: CASSMDRVGYTF

V: TRBV2
J: TRBJ2-5
CDR3: CATMDSIQETQYF

V: TRBV25-1
J: TRBJ1-2
CDR3: CASSARDSPYGYTF

V: TRBV5-4
J: TRBJ2-7
CDR3: CASSAGQGSYEQYF

V: TRBV10-3
J: TRBJ1-2
CDR3: CAISGQGNNYGYTF

V: TRBV4-1
J: TRBJ1-6
CDR3: CASSQGSAGGAYGPLHF

V: TRBV18
J: TRBJ2-3
CDR3: CASSPPGGHTDTQYF